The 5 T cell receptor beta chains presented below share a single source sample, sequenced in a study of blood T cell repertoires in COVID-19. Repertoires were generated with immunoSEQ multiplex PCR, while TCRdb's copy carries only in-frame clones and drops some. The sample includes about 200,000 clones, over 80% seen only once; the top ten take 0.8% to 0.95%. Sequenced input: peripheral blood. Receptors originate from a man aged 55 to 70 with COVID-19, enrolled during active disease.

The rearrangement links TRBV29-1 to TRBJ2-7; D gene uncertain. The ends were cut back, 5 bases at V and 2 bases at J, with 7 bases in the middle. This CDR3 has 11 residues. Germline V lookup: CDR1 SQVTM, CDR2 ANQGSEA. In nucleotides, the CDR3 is TGCAGCGTTTCGGGTCCCTACGAGCAGTACTTC. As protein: CSVSGPYEQYF.

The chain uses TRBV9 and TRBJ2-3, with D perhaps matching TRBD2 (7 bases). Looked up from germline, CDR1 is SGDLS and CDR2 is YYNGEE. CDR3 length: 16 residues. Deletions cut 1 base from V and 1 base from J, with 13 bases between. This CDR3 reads CASSVYGGQGTDTQYF. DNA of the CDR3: TGTGCCAGCAGCGTATACGGGGGGCAAGGCACAGATACGCAGTATTTT. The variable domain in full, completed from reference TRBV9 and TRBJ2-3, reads DSGVTQTPKHLITATGQRVTLRCSPRSGDLSVYWYQQSLDQGLQFLIQYYNGEERAKGNILERFSAQQFPDLHSELNLSSLELGDSALYFCASSVYGGQGTDTQYFGPGTRLTVL.

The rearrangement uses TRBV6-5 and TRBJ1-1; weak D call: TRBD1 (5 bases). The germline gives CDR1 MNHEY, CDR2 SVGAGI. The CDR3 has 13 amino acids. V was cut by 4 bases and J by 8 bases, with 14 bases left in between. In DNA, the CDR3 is TGTGCCAGCAGTTGGGGCCTGCATGGAGAAGCTTTCTTT. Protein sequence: CASSWGLHGEAFF.

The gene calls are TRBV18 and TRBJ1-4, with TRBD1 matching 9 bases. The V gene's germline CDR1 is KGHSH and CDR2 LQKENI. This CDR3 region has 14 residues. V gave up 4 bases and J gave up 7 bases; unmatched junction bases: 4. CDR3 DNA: TGTGCCAGCTCACGGACAGGGGCGACTGAAAAACTGTTTTTT. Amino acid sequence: CASSRTGATEKLFF.

CDR3 region: CASSPRGANYGYTF. The CDR3, as DNA: TGTGCCAGTAGCCCTCGCGGGGCTAACTATGGCTACACCTTC. The gene calls are TRBV19 and TRBJ1-2, with unresolved D. The CDR3 spans 14 residues. Germline V gene sequence: CDR1 LNHDA, CDR2 SQIVND (reference sequence). V lost 6 bases, J lost 0 bases, and 11 bases lay in between.